This T cell receptor (beta chain) originates from a study of blood T cell repertoires in COVID-19. About the study: Donors in the United States, Italy and Spain gave samples during acute or convalescent COVID-19. T cells, B-cell-depleted T cells, or PBMCs provided the cDNA or gDNA that served as material.

In the authors' methods: Amplification with reference gene primers provided the estimates of nucleated cell counts. The assay was immunoSEQ multiplex PCR, and TCRdb's table has in-frame clones only and misses some. V, J and clone size were drawn from that table, and D and trimming were deduced from the DNA. The sample yields some 30,000 clones, 70% to 85% seen once. V lost 5 bases to trimming and J lost 0 bases, with 14 bases between them. In germline, CDR1 is SEHNR, CDR2 FQNEAQ (reference sequence). The CDR3 spans 15 residues. The V gene is TRBV7-9, the J gene TRBJ2-7, with no clear D. Specimen: peripheral blood. This sequence was found in a human donor in a cohort sampled during active COVID-19. In DNA form, the CDR3 reads TGTGCCAGCAGCCCTCCGACAACCCGCTCCTACGAGCAGTACTTC. Protein: CASSPPTTRSYEQYF.